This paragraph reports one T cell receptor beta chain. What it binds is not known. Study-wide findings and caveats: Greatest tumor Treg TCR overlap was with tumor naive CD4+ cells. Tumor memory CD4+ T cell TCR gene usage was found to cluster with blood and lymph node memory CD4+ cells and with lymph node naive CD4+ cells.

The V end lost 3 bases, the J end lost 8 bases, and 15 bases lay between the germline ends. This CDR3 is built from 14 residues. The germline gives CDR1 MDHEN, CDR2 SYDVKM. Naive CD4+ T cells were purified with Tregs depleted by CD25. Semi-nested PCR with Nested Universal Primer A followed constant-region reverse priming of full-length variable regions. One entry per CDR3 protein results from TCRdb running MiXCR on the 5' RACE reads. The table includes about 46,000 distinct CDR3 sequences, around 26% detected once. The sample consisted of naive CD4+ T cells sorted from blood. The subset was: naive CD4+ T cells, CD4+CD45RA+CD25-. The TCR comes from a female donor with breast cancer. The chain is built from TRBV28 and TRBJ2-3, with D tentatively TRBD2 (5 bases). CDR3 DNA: TGTGCCAGCAGTTTTCGTTCGCCGGAGGCTACGCAGTATTTT. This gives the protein CASSFRSPEATQYF.